Sequencing of this T cell receptor beta chain was carried out in a study of post-analysis software for immune sequencing data (dated by TCRdb to 2015 to 2017). In terms of the full investigation: Recorded disease courses included relapsing-remitting, secondary progressive and progressive-relapsing multiple sclerosis, with some patients lacking subtype annotation. A subset of samples was prepared in parallel using single-end sample barcoding, then pooled and co-amplified after Illumina adapter ligation. The multiple sclerosis patient repertoires were compared with some twelve previously published healthy control repertoires from donors aged 6 to 25 years. The study at large found these results: Four to six TRBV segments, including TRBV5-6, TRBV5-1 and TRBV20-1, were significantly more frequent in patients than controls. Multiple sclerosis patients had significantly lower normalized Chao1 diversity than controls, a result that suggests substantial peripheral T-cell clonal expansion. The control group was slightly older than the multiple sclerosis patient group. When samples were clustered directly using the F measure, samples prepared in the same batch co-clustered strongly, which prompted a batch-effect correction.

Points on this clonotype: No cognate antigen has been identified for it. No base-level quality is on record; no much larger clone is a single base apart.

To demonstrate the VDJtools post-analysis software, TCR beta repertoires were profiled from the peripheral blood of roughly 12 young patients with multiple sclerosis. The patients with multiple sclerosis were children and adolescents between about 6 and 16 years of age. V is clipped by 4 bases and J by 8 bases, and the sequence between their germline boundaries is 9 bases long. The CDR3 starts with the cysteine, ends with the phenylalanine, and has 13 residues. Solely the CDR3 DNA is kept, with 39 bases framed from the first base. Library construction relied on PCR. The sequencer listed for this sample is Illumina HiSeq 2500. To reduce PCR and sequencing biases, unique molecular identifiers were built into the TCR beta cDNA libraries. Roughly 500,000 cDNA molecules were obtained for every 1 to 10 million input T cells, so each molecule roughly corresponded to one T cell. Patient libraries were prepared and sequenced with the same protocol used for the earlier healthy control dataset. Within a given batch, samples were prepared together, multiplexed and sequenced on the same HiSeq lane. The published analysis was carried out like this. Raw barcoded reads were processed with MIGEC, and single-read molecular identifier groups were discarded before consensus assembly and CDR3 extraction. Clonotype tables were post-analysed with VDJtools, normalizing diversity by down-sampling all datasets to the smallest sample size. Repertoire overlap clustering matched CDR3 amino acid but not nucleotide sequences to correct batch-related cross-sample contamination. The public reads were quality trimmed at Q25 with fastp and then assembled into clones with MiXCR by TCRdb, keeping productive beta chains. Each entry merges the rows of one CDR3 protein and shows their most common DNA and genes. The V and J calls here are based on TCRdb, not the publication. In this sample the table shows 700,000 to 900,000 distinct CDR3 sequences, 46% of which occur a single time. Of the sample, roughly 5% falls within the top ten clones.

The receptor comes from a girl between 5 and 17 years old with multiple sclerosis. This sequence uses TRBV12-3 or TRBV12-4 and TRBJ1-6; TRBD1 is a weak D gene call, 5 bases matching. Material for sequencing was blood. CDR3 sequence: CASSSGTDSPLHF. The sequenced DNA: TGTGCCAGCAGTTCCGGGACCGATTCACCCCTCCACTTT.